Presented here are 13 T cell receptor beta chains from one specimen sequenced in a study of beta chain features in type 1 diabetes. cDNA synthesis used the whole RNA isolate, giving expressed TCRB sequences. Assay: immunoSEQ multiplex PCR; the TCRdb copy retains only in-frame clones and omits some. The sample holds around 330,000 clones, 9.5% to 11% seen once. The sequenced sample was naive CD4+ T cells from blood. Receptors were obtained from a woman in her twenties or thirties in good health.

The chain recombines TRBV11-1 with TRBJ2-1; the match to TRBD2 covers 10 bases. Trimming at V came to 5 bases and at J to 10 bases, leaving 14 bases not matched to a gene. CDR1 is SGHAT and CDR2 is FQDESV in the germline V gene (reference sequence). This CDR3 comprises 16 residues. The CDR3 reads CASSKLRTTSGMEQFF. In DNA form, the CDR3 reads TGTGCCAGCAGCAAATTACGTACTACTAGCGGGATGGAGCAGTTCTTC.

The chain joins TRBV25-1 to TRBJ2-7; TRBD2 matches at 14 bases. This CDR3 is 14 amino acids long. Germline V CDR1 and CDR2: MGHDK, SYGVNS. After removal of 7 bases from V and 4 bases from J, the junction contained 3 bases not matched to a gene. CDR3 sequence (DNA): TGTGCCAGCAAGGGACTAGCGGGAGAATACGAGCAGTACTTC. This sequence encodes CASKGLAGEYEQYF.

This chain joins TRBV7-9 and TRBJ2-7; 10 bases are shared with TRBD1. The germline CDR1 and CDR2 sequences are SEHNR and FQNEAQ (reference sequence). Trimming at V came to 3 bases and at J to 3 bases, leaving 8 bases not matched to a gene. CDR3 length: 16 residues. Here the CDR3 reads CASSLGVRDRGYEQYF. As DNA, the CDR3 is TGTGCCAGCAGCTTGGGAGTCCGGGACAGGGGCTACGAGCAGTACTTC.

The chain uses TRBV4-3 and TRBJ2-7; 10 nucleotides agree with TRBD2. CDR3 length: 17 amino acids. Germline V gene data show CDR1 as LGHNA and CDR2 as YSLEER. V lost 3 bases to trimming and J lost 0 bases; unmatched junction nucleotides: 8. CDR3: CASSQGAGTSVSYEQYF. The CDR3 region has the DNA TGCGCCAGCAGCCAGGGCGCCGGGACTAGCGTCTCCTACGAGCAGTACTTC.

This clone was observed a few times. The gene calls are TRBV2 and TRBJ2-2; D not resolved. The CDR3 totals 13 residues. The V gene lost 2 bases and the J gene lost 4 bases, with 5 bases spanning the gap. In germline, CDR1 is SNHLY, CDR2 FYNNEI. The CDR3 region has the DNA TGTGCCAGCAGTGAACGCGGCACCGGGGAGCTGTTTTTT. Its protein is CASSERGTGELFF.

The chain recombines TRBV4-2 with TRBJ2-1; 8 bases match TRBD2. This CDR3 comprises 16 residues. The germline CDR1 and CDR2 sequences are LGHNA and YNFKEQ. V was clipped by 1 base and J by 5 bases; unmatched bases: 7. Here the CDR3 DNA reads TGTGCCAGCAGCCAAGTAGCGGGGTCAGGCCACAATGAGCAGTTCTTC. This gives the protein CASSQVAGSGHNEQFF.

This clone appeared a few times. The V and J genes are TRBV7-8 and TRBJ2-5, with TRBD2 matching over 14 bases. J lost 1 base, V lost 5 bases, and 3 bases had no gene match. The CDR3 is 16 amino acids. CDR1 and CDR2 from the germline V gene are SGHVS and FQNEAQ. The CDR3 sequence is CASSGLAGGRQETQYF. As DNA, the CDR3 is TGTGCCAGCAGCGGACTAGCGGGAGGTCGCCAAGAGACCCAGTACTTC.

The rearrangement links TRBV2 to TRBJ2-7; 10 bases fit TRBD1. V was pared by 7 bases and J by 5 bases, with 8 bases of the junction left unmatched. The CDR3 is 14 residues long. Germline lookup yields CDR1 SNHLY and CDR2 FYNNEI. In nucleotides, the CDR3 is TGTGCCAGCACGCCCTCCGGGACAGGGGACGAGCAGTACTTC. Translation: CASTPSGTGDEQYF.

This clone was seen a handful of times. The chain links TRBV6-5 to TRBJ1-1; no reliable D call. From germline, CDR1 is MNHEY and CDR2 SVGAGI. This CDR3 region has 14 residues. The V end lost 5 bases, the J end lost 1 base, and 11 bases lay between the germline ends. In DNA form, the CDR3 reads TGTGCCAGCAGTCGTATGAGTCGGAACACTGAAGCTTTCTTT. Amino acid sequence: CASSRMSRNTEAFF.

This clone was counted between two and nine times. The rearrangement links TRBV5-6 to TRBJ1-1; TRBD1 matches 7 bases. The V gene's germline CDR1 is SGHDT and CDR2 YYEEEE. The CDR3 is 14 residues long. V lost 7 bases and J lost 0; bases outside the gene matches: 6. CDR3 bases: TGTGCCAGCCATTCCGGGACAGTGAACACTGAAGCTTTCTTT. This gives the protein CASHSGTVNTEAFF.

This clone was observed a handful of times. The chain has TRBV7-3 and TRBJ2-7; 8 nucleotides line up with TRBD2. The germline gives CDR1 SGHTA, CDR2 FQGTGA. CDR3 length: 17 residues. Trimming cost V 0 bases and J 7 bases; bases outside gene matches: 14. The CDR3: CASSLTREVCPGGEQYF. CDR3 nucleotide sequence: TGTGCCAGCAGCTTAACGCGGGAGGTGTGCCCCGGGGGGGAGCAGTACTTC.

This clone was counted a few times. The chain has TRBV27 and TRBJ2-1; D gene ambiguous. Germline values: CDR1 MNHEY, CDR2 SMNVEV (reference sequence). The V end was cut by 4 bases, the J end by 9 bases, with 13 bases between. This CDR3 region has 13 residues. CDR3 sequence reads: CASSSYERGEQFF. In DNA form, the CDR3 reads TGTGCCAGCAGTTCCTACGAGCGTGGTGAGCAGTTCTTC.

The rearrangement joins TRBV5-4 to TRBJ2-7; 11 nucleotides line up with TRBD2. The CDR3 runs to 15 residues. After removal of 4 bases from V and 3 bases from J, the junction contained 6 bases not matched to a gene. CDR1 is SGHNT, CDR2 YYREEE, per germline (reference sequence). The CDR3 DNA sequence: TGTGCCAGCAGCGTCGGGACTAGCGGTCTCTACGAGCAGTACTTC. It translates to CASSVGTSGLYEQYF. Supplemented by reference TRBV5-4 and TRBJ2-7, the full variable domain reads ETGVTQSPTHLIKTRGQQVTLRCSSQSGHNTVSWYQQALGQGPQFIFQYYREEENGRGNFPPRFSGLQFPNYSSELNVNALELDDSALYLCASSVGTSGLYEQYFGPGTRLTVT.